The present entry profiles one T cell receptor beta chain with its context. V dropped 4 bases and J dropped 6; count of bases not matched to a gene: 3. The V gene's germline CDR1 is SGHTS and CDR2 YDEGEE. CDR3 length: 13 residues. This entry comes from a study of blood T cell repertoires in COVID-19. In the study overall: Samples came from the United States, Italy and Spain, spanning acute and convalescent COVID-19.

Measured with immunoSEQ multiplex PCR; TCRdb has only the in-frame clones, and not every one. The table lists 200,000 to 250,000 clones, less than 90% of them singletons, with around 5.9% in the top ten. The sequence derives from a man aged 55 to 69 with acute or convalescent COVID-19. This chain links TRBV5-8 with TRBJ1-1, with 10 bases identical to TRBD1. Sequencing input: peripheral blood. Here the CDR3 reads CASSRTGGAEAFF. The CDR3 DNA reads TGTGCCAGCAGCCGGACAGGGGGGGCTGAAGCTTTCTTT. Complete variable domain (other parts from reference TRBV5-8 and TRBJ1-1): EAGVTQSPTHLIKTRGQQATLRCSPISGHTSVYWYQQALGLGLQFLLWYDEGEERNRGNFPPRFSGRQFPNYSSELNVNALELEDSALYLCASSRTGGAEAFFGQGTRLTVV.